This TCR beta chain derives from a study of T cell repertoires in cytomegalovirus infection. Study outcomes and limitations: Based on cumulative public TCR beta family frequency, carriers of CMV plus the relevant HLA were identified.

V shed 5 bases and J 0 bases; nucleotides not matched to a gene: 7. Germline loops: CDR1 MGHRA, CDR2 YSYEKL. The CDR3 consists of 16 residues. TCRdb re-called the reads through MiXCR, storing one row per CDR3 protein. The sample carries some 700,000 distinct CDR3 sequences, around a third recorded once. This clonotype was picked up a small number of times. What it recognizes is unknown. Sample: cultured PBMCs, taken from culture after CMV antigen stimulation. The rearrangement links TRBV4-1 to TRBJ1-3, with 7 bases aligning to TRBD1. This TCR was recovered from a human donor in good health (CMV status not recorded). Some clones in this sample may be carry-over from other donors' samples. The CDR3 reads CASSSRQGLSGNTIYF. The CDR3 DNA follows: TGCGCCAGCAGCTCCCGACAGGGTCTCTCTGGAAACACCATATATTTT.